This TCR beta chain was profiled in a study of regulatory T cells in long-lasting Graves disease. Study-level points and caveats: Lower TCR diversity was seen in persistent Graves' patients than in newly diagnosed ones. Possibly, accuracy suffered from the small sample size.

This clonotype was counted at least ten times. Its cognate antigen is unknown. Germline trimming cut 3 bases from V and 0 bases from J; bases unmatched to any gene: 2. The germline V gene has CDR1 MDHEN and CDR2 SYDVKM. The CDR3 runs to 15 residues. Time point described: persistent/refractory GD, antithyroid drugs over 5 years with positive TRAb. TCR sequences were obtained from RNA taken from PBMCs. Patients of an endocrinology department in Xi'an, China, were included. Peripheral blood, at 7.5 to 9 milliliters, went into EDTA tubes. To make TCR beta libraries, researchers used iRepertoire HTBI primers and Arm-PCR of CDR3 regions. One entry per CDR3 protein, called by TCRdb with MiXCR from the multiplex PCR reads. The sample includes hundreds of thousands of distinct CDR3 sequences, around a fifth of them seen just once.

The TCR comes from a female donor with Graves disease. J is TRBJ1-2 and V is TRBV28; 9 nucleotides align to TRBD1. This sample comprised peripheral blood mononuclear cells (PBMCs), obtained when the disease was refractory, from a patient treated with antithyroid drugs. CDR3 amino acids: CASSLGDRANYGYTF. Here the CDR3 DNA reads TGTGCCAGCAGTTTGGGGGACAGGGCTAACTATGGCTACACCTTC.